A single sample gave rise to the 9 T cell receptor beta chains below, sequenced in a study of cytomegalovirus exposure and HLA in healthy donors. The assay was immunoSEQ multiplex PCR, and TCRdb's table has in-frame clones only and misses some. Of approximately 82,000 clones listed, 85% to 95% were seen once; the top ten hold 0.65% to 0.7%. Input material: PBMCs. The receptors come from a young man in good health and CMV-seronegative.

This chain's CDR3 is CASSEAVLPYNEQFF. For the CDR3, the DNA is TGTGCCAGCTCAGAGGCGGTCTTACCCTACAATGAGCAGTTCTTC. The rearrangement joins TRBV18 to TRBJ2-1, with unresolved D. Trimming stripped 5 bases from V and 2 bases from J, with 13 bases between. This CDR3 contains 15 residues. Germline CDR1 is KGHSH and CDR2 is LQKENI.

The chain uses TRBV15 and TRBJ1-6; TRBD1 might be the D (5 bases). The CDR3 has 17 residues. Trimming cost V 0 bases and J 4 bases, with 13 bases left between them. CDR1 and CDR2 from the germline V gene are LNHNV and YYDKDF (reference sequence). This CDR3 reads CATSREKSTAYNSPLHF. The CDR3 DNA follows: TGTGCCACCAGCAGAGAAAAGTCGACAGCGTATAATTCACCCCTCCACTTT.

The chain uses TRBV6-5 and TRBJ1-3, with a weak D call TRBD1 (5 bases). CDR1 is MNHEY, CDR2 SVGAGI, per germline. The CDR3 is made up of 13 amino acids. The ends were cut back, 6 bases at V and 5 bases at J, with 11 bases in the middle. CDR3 sequence: CASSPGGRNTIYF. CDR3 coding DNA: TGTGCCAGCAGCCCGGGGGGAAGAAACACCATATATTTT.

The chain joins TRBV9 to TRBJ2-1; D not certain. Germline V lookup: CDR1 SGDLS, CDR2 YYNGEE. Trimming pared 4 bases from V and 1 base from J, leaving 12 bases between. The CDR3 sequence is 15 residues long. CDR3 residues: CASSPLEHSYNEQFF. Here the CDR3 DNA reads TGTGCCAGCAGCCCCCTAGAGCATTCCTACAATGAGCAGTTCTTC.

The CDR3 here is CASSLEGLRGELFF. CDR3 nucleotide sequence: TGTGCCAGCAGCTTGGAAGGACTCCGCGGGGAGCTGTTTTTT. This chain links TRBV5-4 with TRBJ2-2; the D gene is possibly TRBD2 (5 bases). Between the trimmed V and J ends, which lost 0 bases and 7 bases, there was a span of 10 bases. In germline, CDR1 is SGHNT, CDR2 YYREEE (reference sequence). CDR3 size: 14 residues. Complete variable domain (other parts from reference TRBV5-4 and TRBJ2-2): ETGVTQSPTHLIKTRGQQVTLRCSSQSGHNTVSWYQQALGQGPQFIFQYYREEENGRGNFPPRFSGLQFPNYSSELNVNALELDDSALYLCASSLEGLRGELFFGEGSRLTVL.

The chain recombines TRBV30 with TRBJ2-5, with unresolved D. Between the trimmed V and J ends, which lost 1 base and 1 base, there was a span of 10 bases. The CDR3 length is 14 residues. Looked up from germline, CDR1 is GTSNPN and CDR2 is SVGIG (reference sequence). The CDR3 DNA reads as TGTGCCTGGAGTGCGCCTAACCTCCAAGAGACCCAGTACTTC. It codes for CAWSAPNLQETQYF. Full variable domain (outside the CDR3, taken from reference TRBV30 and TRBJ2-5): SQTIHQWPATLVQPVGSPLSLECTVEGTSNPNLYWYRQAAGRGLQLLFYSVGIGQISSEVPQNLSASRPQDRQFILSSKKLLLSDSGFYLCAWSAPNLQETQYFGPGTRLLVL.

This chain connects TRBV2 to TRBJ1-1; a weak D match, TRBD1 (6 bases). Trimming cost V 6 bases and J 6 bases, with 8 bases left between them. This CDR3 is built from 11 residues. Germline V gives CDR1 SNHLY, CDR2 FYNNEI. In DNA form, the CDR3 reads TGTGCCAGCAGACAGGGATCTGAAGCTTTCTTT. Protein: CASRQGSEAFF.

This chain connects TRBV7-2 to TRBJ1-1; 11 nucleotides match TRBD1. The CDR3 covers 17 residues. V dropped 5 bases and J dropped 0; count of bases not matched to a gene: 8. In germline, CDR1 is SGHTA, CDR2 FQGNSA. This chain's CDR3 is CASSKWTGGPMNTEAFF. The CDR3 region has the DNA TGTGCCAGCAGCAAATGGACAGGGGGCCCTATGAACACTGAAGCTTTCTTT.

This sequence joins TRBV19 and TRBJ2-2; D is perhaps TRBD1 (6 bases). CDR3 size: 16 residues. Germline V CDR1 and CDR2: LNHDA, SQIVND (reference sequence). Trimming took off 7 bases at V and 5 bases at J, with 20 bases between the two ends. The CDR3, as DNA: TGTGCCAGTACTCAACTCACTTTCAGGGGAACCGGGGAGCTGTTTTTT. Amino acid sequence: CASTQLTFRGTGELFF.